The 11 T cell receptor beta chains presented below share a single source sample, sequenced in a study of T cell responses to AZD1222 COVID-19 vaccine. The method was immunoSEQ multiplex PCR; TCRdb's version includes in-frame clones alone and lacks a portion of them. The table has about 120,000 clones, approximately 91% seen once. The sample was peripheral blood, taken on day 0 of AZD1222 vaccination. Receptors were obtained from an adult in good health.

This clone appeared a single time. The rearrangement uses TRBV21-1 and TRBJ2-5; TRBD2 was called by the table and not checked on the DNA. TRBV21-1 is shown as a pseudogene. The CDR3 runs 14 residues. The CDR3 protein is CAPGGASGRETQYF. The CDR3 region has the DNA TGTGCCCCGGGGGGGGCTAGCGGGAGAGAGACCCAGTACTTC.

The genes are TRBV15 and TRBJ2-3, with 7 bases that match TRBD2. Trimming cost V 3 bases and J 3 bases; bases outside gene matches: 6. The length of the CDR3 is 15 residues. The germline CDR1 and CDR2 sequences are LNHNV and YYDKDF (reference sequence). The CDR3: CATSRGGGGTDTQYF. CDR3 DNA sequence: TGTGCCACCAGCAGGGGCGGGGGAGGTACAGATACGCAGTATTTT.

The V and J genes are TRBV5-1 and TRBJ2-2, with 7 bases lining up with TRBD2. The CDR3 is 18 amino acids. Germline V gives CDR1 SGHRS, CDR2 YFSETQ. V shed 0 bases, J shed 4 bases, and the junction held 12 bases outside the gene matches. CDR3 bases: TGCGCCAGCAGCTTGGCGGGGAGGGCGGTTCGTAGCACCGGGGAGCTGTTTTTT. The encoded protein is CASSLAGRAVRSTGELFF.

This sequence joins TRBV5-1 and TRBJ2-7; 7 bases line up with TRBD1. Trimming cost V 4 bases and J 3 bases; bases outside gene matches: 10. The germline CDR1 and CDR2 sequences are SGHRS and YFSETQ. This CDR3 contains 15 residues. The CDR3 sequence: CASSEQGESGYEQYF. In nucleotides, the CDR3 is TGCGCCAGCAGCGAGCAGGGGGAATCAGGCTACGAGCAGTACTTC.

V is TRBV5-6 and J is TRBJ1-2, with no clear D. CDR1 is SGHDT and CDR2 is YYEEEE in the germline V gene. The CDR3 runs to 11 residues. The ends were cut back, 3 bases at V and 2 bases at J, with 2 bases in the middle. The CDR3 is CASSSNYGYTF. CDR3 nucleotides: TGTGCCAGCAGCTCAAACTATGGCTACACCTTC.

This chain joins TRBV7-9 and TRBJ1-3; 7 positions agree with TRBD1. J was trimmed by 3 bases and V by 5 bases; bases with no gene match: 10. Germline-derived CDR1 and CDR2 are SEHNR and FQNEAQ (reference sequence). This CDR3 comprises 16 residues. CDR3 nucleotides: TGTGCCAGCAGCCTCCGGGACAGCCAATTTGGAAACACCATATATTTT. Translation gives CASSLRDSQFGNTIYF.

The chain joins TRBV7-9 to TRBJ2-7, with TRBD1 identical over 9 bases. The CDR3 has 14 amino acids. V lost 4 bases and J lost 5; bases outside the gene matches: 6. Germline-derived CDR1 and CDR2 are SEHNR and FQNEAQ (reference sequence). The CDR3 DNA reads TGTGCCAGCAGCTCATACGACAGGGGGGACGAGCAGTACTTC. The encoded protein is CASSSYDRGDEQYF. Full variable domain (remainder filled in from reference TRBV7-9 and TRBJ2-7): DTGVSQNPRHKITKRGQNVTFRCDPISEHNRLYWYRQTLGQGPEFLTYFQNEAQLEKSRLLSDRFSAERPKGSFSTLEIQRTEQGDSAMYLCASSSYDRGDEQYFGPGTRLTVT.

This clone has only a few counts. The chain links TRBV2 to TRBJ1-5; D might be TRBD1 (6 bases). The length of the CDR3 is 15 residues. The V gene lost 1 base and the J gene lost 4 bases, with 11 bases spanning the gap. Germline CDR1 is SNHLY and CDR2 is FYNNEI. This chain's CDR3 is CASSEEGVANQPQHF. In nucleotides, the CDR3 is TGTGCCAGCAGTGAAGAGGGGGTGGCGAATCAGCCCCAGCATTTT.

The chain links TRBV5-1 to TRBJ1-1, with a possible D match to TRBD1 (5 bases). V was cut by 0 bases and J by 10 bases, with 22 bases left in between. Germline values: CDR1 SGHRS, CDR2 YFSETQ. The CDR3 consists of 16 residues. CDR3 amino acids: CASSLAGARAHRGAFF. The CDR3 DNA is TGCGCCAGCAGCTTGGCCGGGGCTCGGGCACACAGAGGAGCTTTCTTT. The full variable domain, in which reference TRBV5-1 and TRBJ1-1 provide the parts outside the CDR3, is KAGVTQTPRYLIKTRGQQVTLSCSPISGHRSVSWYQQTPGQGLQFLFEYFSETQRNKGNFPGRFSGRQFSNSRSEMNVSTLELGDSALYLCASSLAGARAHRGAFFGQGTRLTVV.

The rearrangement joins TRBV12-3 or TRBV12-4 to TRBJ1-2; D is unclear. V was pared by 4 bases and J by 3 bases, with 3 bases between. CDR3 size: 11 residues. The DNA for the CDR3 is TGTGCCAGCAGTTCATACTATGGCTACACCTTC. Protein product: CASSSYYGYTF.

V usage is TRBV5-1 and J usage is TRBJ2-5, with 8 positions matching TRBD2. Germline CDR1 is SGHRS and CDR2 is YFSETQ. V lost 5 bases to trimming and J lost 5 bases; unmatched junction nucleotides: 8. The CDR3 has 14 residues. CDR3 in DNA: TGCGCCAGCAGTAACCCGGGGGGGATGGAGACCCAGTACTTC. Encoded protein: CASSNPGGMETQYF.